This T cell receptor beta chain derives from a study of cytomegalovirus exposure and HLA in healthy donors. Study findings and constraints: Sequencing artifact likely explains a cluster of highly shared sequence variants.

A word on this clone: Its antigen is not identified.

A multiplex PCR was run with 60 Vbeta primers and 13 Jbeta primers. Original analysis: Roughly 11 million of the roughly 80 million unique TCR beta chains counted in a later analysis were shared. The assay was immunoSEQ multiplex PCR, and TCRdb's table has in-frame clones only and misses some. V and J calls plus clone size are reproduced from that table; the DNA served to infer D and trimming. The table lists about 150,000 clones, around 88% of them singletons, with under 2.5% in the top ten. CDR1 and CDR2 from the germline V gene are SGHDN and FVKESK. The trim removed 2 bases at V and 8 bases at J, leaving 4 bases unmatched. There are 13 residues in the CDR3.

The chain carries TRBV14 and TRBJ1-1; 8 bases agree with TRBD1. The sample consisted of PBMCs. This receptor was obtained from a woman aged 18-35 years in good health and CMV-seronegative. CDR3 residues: CASSQSQGAEAFF. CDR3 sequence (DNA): TGTGCCAGCAGCCAAAGTCAGGGGGCGGAAGCTTTCTTT. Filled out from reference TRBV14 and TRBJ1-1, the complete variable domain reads EAGVTQFPSHSVIEKGQTVTLRCDPISGHDNLYWYRRVMGKEIKFLLHFVKESKQDESGMPNNRFLAERTGGTYSTLKVQPAELEDSGVYFCASSQSQGAEAFFGQGTRLTVV.